The clone carrying this TCR beta chain was observed many times. The data are from a study of regulatory T cells in long-lasting Graves disease. TCR beta libraries were built with iRepertoire HTBI primers and Arm-PCR of CDR3 regions. One entry per CDR3 protein, called by TCRdb with MiXCR from the multiplex PCR reads. This table holds 380,000 or so distinct CDR3 sequences, 15% to 20% found once. CDR1 is PRHDT, CDR2 FYEKMQ, per germline (reference sequence). Trimming took off 5 bases at V and 5 bases at J, with 7 bases between the two ends. The CDR3 extends over 12 amino acids. The time point: newly diagnosed GD, antithyroid drugs for less than 3 months. There was RNA extracted from PBMCs, and the TCR library was made from it. The sample also formed part of further work on T cells in Graves' hyperthyroidism and ophthalmopathy.

The sequenced sample was peripheral blood mononuclear cells (PBMCs), obtained at new diagnosis, from a patient treated with antithyroid drugs. The J gene is TRBJ2-1, the V gene TRBV13, with no clear D. The receptor comes from a woman aged 18 to 35 with Graves disease. The CDR3 DNA follows: TGTGCCAGCAGCCGTTTCAACAATGAGCAGTTCTTC. This encodes CASSRFNNEQFF.